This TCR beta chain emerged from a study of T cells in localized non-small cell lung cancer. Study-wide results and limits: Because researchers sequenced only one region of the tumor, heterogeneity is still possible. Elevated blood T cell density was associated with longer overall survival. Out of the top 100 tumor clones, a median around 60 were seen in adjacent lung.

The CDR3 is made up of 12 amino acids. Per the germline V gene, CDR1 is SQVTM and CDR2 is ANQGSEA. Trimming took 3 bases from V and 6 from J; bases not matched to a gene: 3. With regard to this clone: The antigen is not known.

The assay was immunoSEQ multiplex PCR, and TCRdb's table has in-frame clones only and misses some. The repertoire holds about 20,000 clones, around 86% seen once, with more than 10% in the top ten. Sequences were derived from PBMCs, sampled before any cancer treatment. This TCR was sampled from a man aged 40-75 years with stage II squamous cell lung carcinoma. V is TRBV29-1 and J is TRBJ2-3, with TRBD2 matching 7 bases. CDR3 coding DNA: TGCAGCGTTGAGAGGGGAGGGGATACGCAGTATTTT. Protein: CSVERGGDTQYF.